This is a list of T cell receptor beta chains from one sample in a study of blood T cell repertoires in COVID-19. Profiling relied on immunoSEQ multiplex PCR, and the TCRdb table lists in-frame clones only, not all of them. The profile shows more than 80,000 clones, approximately 86% of them singletons. What was sequenced was peripheral blood. These receptors all come from a man between 35 and 55 years old with acute or convalescent COVID-19. Both conserved end residues are part of each CDR3. A D gene is named only where the DNA matches it firmly. Rows give clone size only sometimes, using once, few, many, or a class for an expanded clone.

size: NA; length: 17; J: TRBJ1-5; D: NA; V: TRBV7-2; CDR3: CASSLELGGAGYQPQHF; DNA: TGTGCCAGCAGCTTAGAGCTCGGGGGGGCCGGCTATCAGCCCCAGCATTTT
size: NA; length: 16; J: TRBJ2-1; D: TRBD2; V: TRBV5-4; CDR3: CASSLAGGSPYNEQFF; DNA: TGTGCCAGCAGCTTGGCGGGCGGGAGTCCCTACAATGAGCAGTTCTTC
size: NA; length: 16; J: TRBJ2-1; D: TRBD2; V: TRBV7-2; CDR3: CASSLARLAYHNEQFF; DNA: TGTGCCAGCAGCTTAGCTCGACTAGCGTACCACAATGAGCAGTTCTTC
size: NA; length: 13; J: TRBJ2-1; D: NA; V: TRBV7-2; CDR3: CASSFWRLNEQFF; DNA: TGTGCCAGCAGCTTCTGGCGGTTAAATGAGCAGTTCTTC
size: NA; length: 14; J: TRBJ1-1; D: NA; V: TRBV6-1; CDR3: CASSDLGGTTEAFF; DNA: TGTGCCAGCAGTGATCTGGGAGGGACGACTGAAGCTTTCTTT
size: NA; length: 15; J: TRBJ2-3; D: TRBD2; V: TRBV6-5; CDR3: CASSRGTTITDTQYF; DNA: TGTGCCAGCAGTCGCGGGACTACCATCACAGATACGCAGTATTTT
size: NA; length: 17; J: TRBJ2-3; D: TRBD1; V: TRBV6-2/TRBV6-3; CDR3: CASSLTLLTGTPDTQYF; DNA: TGTGCCAGCAGTCTCACCCTTCTGACAGGGACCCCCGATACGCAGTATTTT
size: NA; length: 19; J: TRBJ1-1; D: NA; V: TRBV12-5; CDR3: CASGVDHGAGLDVGTEAFF; DNA: TGTGCTAGTGGCGTAGACCATGGGGCAGGGCTGGATGTAGGCACTGAAGCTTTCTTT
size: NA; length: 14; J: TRBJ2-5; D: TRBD2; V: TRBV24-1; CDR3: CATSGTSGKETQYF; DNA: TGTGCCACCAGTGGTACTAGCGGGAAAGAGACCCAGTACTTC
size: NA; length: 14; J: TRBJ2-5; D: TRBD1; V: TRBV7-2; CDR3: CASSLETGYETQYF; DNA: TGTGCCAGCAGCTTAGAGACAGGGTATGAGACCCAGTACTTC
size: NA; length: 19; J: TRBJ2-2; D: TRBD2; V: TRBV7-8; CDR3: CASSLAWLAGGMNTGELFF; DNA: TGTGCCAGCAGCTTAGCGTGGCTAGCGGGGGGCATGAACACCGGGGAGCTGTTTTTT
size: NA; length: 13; J: TRBJ2-7; D: NA; V: TRBV19; CDR3: CASSTDRTYEQYF; DNA: TGTGCCAGTAGTACAGACAGGACCTACGAGCAGTACTTC
size: NA; length: 17; J: TRBJ2-5; D: TRBD2; V: TRBV11-3; CDR3: CASSLGRASGFQETQYF; DNA: TGTGCCAGCAGCCTCGGGCGGGCTAGCGGATTCCAAGAGACCCAGTACTTC
size: NA; length: 12; J: TRBJ2-1; D: NA; V: TRBV10-1; CDR3: CASSMTTDEQFF; DNA: TGCGCCAGCAGTATGACCACAGATGAGCAGTTCTTC
size: NA; length: 14; J: TRBJ1-4; D: NA; V: TRBV30; CDR3: CAWSTQGGSGKLFF; DNA: TGTGCCTGGAGCACCCAGGGTGGAAGTGGGAAACTGTTTTTT
size: NA; length: 15; J: TRBJ1-5; D: NA; V: TRBV4-3; CDR3: CASSQERDNYQPQHF; DNA: TGCGCCAGCAGCCAAGAACGGGACAATTATCAGCCCCAGCATTTT
size: few; length: 14; J: TRBJ1-2; D: NA; V: TRBV27; CDR3: CASSSVQGVSGYTF; DNA: TGTGCCAGCAGTTCTGTGCAGGGTGTGAGCGGCTACACCTTC
size: NA; length: 17; J: TRBJ2-7; D: NA; V: TRBV4-2; CDR3: CASSQERGGGLYYEQYF; DNA: TGTGCCAGCAGCCAAGAAAGGGGGGGCGGGCTATACTACGAGCAGTACTTC
size: NA; length: 16; J: TRBJ2-5; D: TRBD2; V: TRBV4-2; CDR3: CASSQEAGWPQETQYF; DNA: TGTGCCAGCAGCCAAGAAGCGGGGTGGCCCCAAGAGACCCAGTACTTC
size: NA; length: 12; J: TRBJ1-5; D: NA; V: TRBV27; CDR3: CASGQTNQPQHF; DNA: TGTGCCAGCGGACAGACCAATCAGCCCCAGCATTTT
size: NA; length: 13; J: TRBJ1-1; D: NA; V: TRBV9; CDR3: CASSVSQNTEAFF; DNA: TGTGCCAGCAGCGTTTCACAGAACACTGAAGCTTTCTTT
size: NA; length: 15; J: TRBJ2-7; D: NA; V: TRBV27; CDR3: CASSLSDSSSYEQYF; DNA: TGTGCCAGCAGTTTATCGGACAGCAGCTCCTACGAGCAGTACTTC
size: NA; length: 17; J: TRBJ1-1; D: TRBD1; V: TRBV29-1; CDR3: CSVGMGQGPFMNTEAFF; DNA: TGCAGCGTTGGAATGGGACAGGGGCCTTTCATGAACACTGAAGCTTTCTTT
size: NA; length: 19; J: TRBJ1-6; D: TRBD1; V: TRBV6-1; CDR3: CASSGLKGQSSSYNSPLHF; DNA: TGTGCCAGCAGTGGCTTAAAGGGACAGTCGAGCTCCTATAATTCACCCCTCCACTTT
size: few; length: 15; J: TRBJ2-1; D: TRBD2; V: TRBV29-1; CDR3: CSVIRLAGRYNEQFF; DNA: TGCAGCGTGATCAGACTAGCGGGCCGTTACAATGAGCAGTTCTTC
size: NA; length: 14; J: TRBJ1-1; D: NA; V: TRBV6-5; CDR3: CASSPFESGTGAFF; DNA: TGTGCCAGCAGTCCCTTCGAGTCAGGAACGGGGGCTTTCTTT
size: NA; length: 16; J: TRBJ2-1; D: NA; V: TRBV27; CDR3: CASSLFSGYSYNEQFF; DNA: TGTGCCAGCAGTTTATTCTCCGGGTACTCCTACAATGAGCAGTTCTTC
size: few; length: 15; J: TRBJ2-5; D: TRBD1; V: TRBV3-1/TRBV3-2; CDR3: CASSLPGGAEETQYF; DNA: TGTGCCAGCAGCCTACCAGGGGGCGCGGAAGAGACCCAGTACTTC
size: NA; length: 12; J: TRBJ2-1; D: NA; V: TRBV29-1; CDR3: CSVTGLWDEQFF; DNA: TGCAGCGTTACAGGTTTATGGGATGAGCAGTTCTTC
size: NA; length: 15; J: TRBJ1-4; D: NA; V: TRBV7-8; CDR3: CASSLYVGWREKLFF; DNA: TGTGCCAGCAGCTTATATGTGGGCTGGAGGGAAAAACTGTTTTTT
size: NA; length: 18; J: TRBJ2-2; D: TRBD2; V: TRBV13; CDR3: CASRPPGLAGLNTGELFF; DNA: TGTGCCAGCAGGCCCCCGGGACTAGCGGGCCTGAACACCGGGGAGCTGTTTTTT
size: NA; length: 14; J: TRBJ2-2; D: NA; V: TRBV30; CDR3: CAWMGGAHAGELFF; DNA: TGTGCCTGGATGGGGGGGGCCCACGCCGGGGAGCTGTTTTTT
size: NA; length: 15; J: TRBJ1-1; D: TRBD1; V: TRBV19; CDR3: CASTIHGTVNTEAFF; DNA: TGTGCCAGCACGATTCACGGGACAGTGAACACTGAAGCTTTCTTT
size: NA; length: 14; J: TRBJ2-5; D: NA; V: TRBV30; CDR3: CAWSVQVLGETQYF; DNA: TGTGCCTGGAGTGTACAAGTTCTTGGAGAGACCCAGTACTTC
size: NA; length: 13; J: TRBJ1-6; D: NA; V: TRBV6-4; CDR3: CASSRVENSPLHF; DNA: TGTGCCAGCAGCAGGGTTGAGAATTCACCCCTCCACTTT
size: NA; length: 14; J: TRBJ2-1; D: NA; V: TRBV24-1; CDR3: CATRDRSSYNEQFF; DNA: TGTGCCACCAGGGACAGAAGCTCCTACAATGAGCAGTTCTTC
size: NA; length: 18; J: TRBJ2-6; D: TRBD1; V: TRBV19; CDR3: CASSIWDRGPSGANVLTF; DNA: TGTGCCAGTAGTATTTGGGACAGGGGGCCATCAGGGGCCAACGTCCTGACTTTC
size: NA; length: 12; J: TRBJ2-7; D: NA; V: TRBV7-9; CDR3: CASSLQGYEQYF; DNA: TGTGCCAGCAGCCTACAGGGCTACGAGCAGTACTTC
size: few; length: 16; J: TRBJ2-3; D: TRBD2; V: TRBV27; CDR3: CASSSDPGGKTDTQYF; DNA: TGTGCCAGCAGTTCCGACCCGGGGGGGAAGACAGATACGCAGTATTTT
size: once; length: 17; J: TRBJ2-7; D: TRBD2; V: TRBV6-1; CDR3: CASSEARGSGSLYEQYF; DNA: TGTGCCAGCAGTGAAGCAAGAGGGAGCGGGAGTCTGTACGAGCAGTACTTC
size: NA; length: 15; J: TRBJ2-3; D: NA; V: TRBV10-3; CDR3: CAISEDLYTTDTQYF; DNA: TGTGCCATCAGTGAGGATCTGTACACCACAGATACGCAGTATTTT
size: once; length: 15; J: TRBJ1-5; D: NA; V: TRBV6-6; CDR3: CASSPRGGSNQPQHF; DNA: TGTGCCAGCAGTCCCAGGGGCGGGAGCAATCAGCCCCAGCATTTT
size: NA; length: 16; J: TRBJ1-2; D: TRBD1; V: TRBV19; CDR3: CASSIGERTGRYGYTF; DNA: TGTGCCAGTAGTATAGGCGAAAGGACAGGGCGGTACGGCTACACCTTC
size: NA; length: 17; J: TRBJ2-2; D: NA; V: TRBV5-4; CDR3: CASSLIAGPRNTGELFF; DNA: TGTGCCAGCAGCTTGATAGCAGGGCCAAGAAACACCGGGGAGCTGTTTTTT
size: NA; length: 14; J: TRBJ2-2; D: NA; V: TRBV28; CDR3: CASGLGGAAGELFF; DNA: TGTGCCAGCGGGCTTGGCGGGGCGGCCGGGGAGCTGTTTTTT
size: NA; length: 13; J: TRBJ2-5; D: NA; V: TRBV5-4; CDR3: CAMRLASEETQYF; DNA: TGTGCCATGAGGCTGGCGAGTGAAGAGACCCAGTACTTC